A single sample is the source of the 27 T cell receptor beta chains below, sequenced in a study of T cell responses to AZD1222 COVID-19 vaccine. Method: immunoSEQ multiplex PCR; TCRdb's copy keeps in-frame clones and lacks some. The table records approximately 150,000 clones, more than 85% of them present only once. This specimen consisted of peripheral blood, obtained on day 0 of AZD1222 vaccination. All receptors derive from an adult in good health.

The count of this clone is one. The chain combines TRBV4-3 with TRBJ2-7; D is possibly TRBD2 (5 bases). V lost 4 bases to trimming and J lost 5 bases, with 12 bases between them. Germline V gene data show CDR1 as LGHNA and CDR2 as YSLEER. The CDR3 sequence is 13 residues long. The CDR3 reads CASSPQIGNEQYF. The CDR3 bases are TGCGCCAGCAGCCCGCAGATCGGGAACGAGCAGTACTTC.

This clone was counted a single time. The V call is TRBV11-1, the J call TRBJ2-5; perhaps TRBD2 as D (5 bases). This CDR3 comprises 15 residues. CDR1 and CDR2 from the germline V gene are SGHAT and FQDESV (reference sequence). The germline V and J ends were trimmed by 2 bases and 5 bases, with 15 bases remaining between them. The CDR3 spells CASSLWQEERETQYF. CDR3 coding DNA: TGTGCCAGCAGCTTATGGCAGGAGGAGCGGGAGACCCAGTACTTC.

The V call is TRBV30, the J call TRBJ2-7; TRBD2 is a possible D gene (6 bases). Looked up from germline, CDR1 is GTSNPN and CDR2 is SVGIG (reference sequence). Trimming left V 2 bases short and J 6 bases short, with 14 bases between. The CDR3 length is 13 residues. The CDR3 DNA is TGTGCCTGGAGTTGGGGGGATCAACGCGAGCAGTACTTC. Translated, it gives CAWSWGDQREQYF.

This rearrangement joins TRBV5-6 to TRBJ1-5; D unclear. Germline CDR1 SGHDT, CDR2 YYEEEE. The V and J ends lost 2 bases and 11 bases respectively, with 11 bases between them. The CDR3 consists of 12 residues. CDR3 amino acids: CASSFGLSAQHF. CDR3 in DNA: TGTGCCAGCAGCTTTGGGCTTTCGGCCCAGCATTTT.

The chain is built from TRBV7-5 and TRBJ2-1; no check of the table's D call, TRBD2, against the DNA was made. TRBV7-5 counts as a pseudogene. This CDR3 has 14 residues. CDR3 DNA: TGTGTCAGAAGCTCGAGCGGGGGGTACAATGAGCAGTTCTTC. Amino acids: CVRSSSGGYNEQFF.

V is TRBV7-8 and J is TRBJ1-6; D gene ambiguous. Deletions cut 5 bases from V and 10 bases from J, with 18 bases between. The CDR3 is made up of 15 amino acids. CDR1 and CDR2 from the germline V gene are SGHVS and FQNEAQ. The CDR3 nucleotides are TGTGCCAGCAGCCTACCCCGGGGAGGGAGGTCACCCCTCCACTTT. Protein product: CASSLPRGGRSPLHF.

For the CDR3, the DNA is TGTGCCAGCAGCGTGAACTCCTACGAGCAGTACTTC. The encoded protein is CASSVNSYEQYF. This chain uses TRBV7-9 with TRBJ2-7; D call uncertain. Germline CDR1 reads SEHNR; CDR2 reads FQNEAQ (reference sequence). CDR3 size: 12 residues. The V end was cut by 5 bases, the J end by 0 bases, with 5 bases between.

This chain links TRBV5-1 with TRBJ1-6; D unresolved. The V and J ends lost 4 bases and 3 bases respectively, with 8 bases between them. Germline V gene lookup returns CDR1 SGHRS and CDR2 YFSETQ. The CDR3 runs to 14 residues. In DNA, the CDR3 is TGCGCCAGCAGCGCGCGGGGCTATAATTCACCCCTCCACTTT. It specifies CASSARGYNSPLHF.

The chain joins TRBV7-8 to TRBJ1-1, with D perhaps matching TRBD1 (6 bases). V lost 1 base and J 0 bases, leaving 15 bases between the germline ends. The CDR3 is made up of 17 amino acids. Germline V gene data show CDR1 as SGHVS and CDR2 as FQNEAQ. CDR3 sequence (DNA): TGTGCCAGCAGCTTAGTCTCGAGGGGGAGGGTGAACACTGAAGCTTTCTTT. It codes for CASSLVSRGRVNTEAFF.

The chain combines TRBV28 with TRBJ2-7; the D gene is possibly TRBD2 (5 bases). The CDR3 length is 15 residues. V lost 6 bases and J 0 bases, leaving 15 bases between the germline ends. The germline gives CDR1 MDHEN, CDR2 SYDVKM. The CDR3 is CASRPVGLSSYEQYF. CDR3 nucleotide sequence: TGTGCCAGCAGACCGGTCGGACTGAGCTCCTACGAGCAGTACTTC.

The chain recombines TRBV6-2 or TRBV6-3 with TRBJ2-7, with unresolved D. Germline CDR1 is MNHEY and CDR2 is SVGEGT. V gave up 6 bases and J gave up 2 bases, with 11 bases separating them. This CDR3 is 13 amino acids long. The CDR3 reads CASSLGRTYEQYF. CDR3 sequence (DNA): TGTGCCAGCAGCTTAGGACGGACCTACGAGCAGTACTTC.

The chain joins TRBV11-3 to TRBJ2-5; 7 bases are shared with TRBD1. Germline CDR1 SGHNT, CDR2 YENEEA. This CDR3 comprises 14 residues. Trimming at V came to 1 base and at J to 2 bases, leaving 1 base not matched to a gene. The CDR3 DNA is TGTGCCAGCAGCTTAGGGGGACAGCAAGAGACCCAGTACTTC. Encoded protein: CASSLGGQQETQYF.

In DNA, the CDR3 is TGCAGTGCTGGTGAACCTAATGGGGATACGCAGTATTTT. Translated, it gives CSAGEPNGDTQYF. The chain uses TRBV20-1 and TRBJ2-3, with D hard to call. Per the germline V gene, CDR1 is DFQATT and CDR2 is SNEGSKA (reference sequence). CDR3 length: 13 amino acids. The V and J ends lost 5 bases and 6 bases respectively, with 15 bases between them.

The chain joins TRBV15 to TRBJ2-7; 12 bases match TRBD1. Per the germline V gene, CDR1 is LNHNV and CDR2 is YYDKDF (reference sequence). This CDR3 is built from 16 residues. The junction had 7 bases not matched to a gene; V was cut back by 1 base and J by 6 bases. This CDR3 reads CATSRGAGTGGREQYF. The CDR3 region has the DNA TGTGCCACCAGCAGAGGGGCTGGGACAGGGGGCCGCGAGCAGTACTTC.

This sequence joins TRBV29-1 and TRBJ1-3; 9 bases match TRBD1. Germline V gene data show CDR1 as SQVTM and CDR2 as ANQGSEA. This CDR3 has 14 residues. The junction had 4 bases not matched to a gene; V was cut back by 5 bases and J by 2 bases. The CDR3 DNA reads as TGCAGCGTTACCCGGGACAGGGCTGGAAACACCATATATTTT. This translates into CSVTRDRAGNTIYF.

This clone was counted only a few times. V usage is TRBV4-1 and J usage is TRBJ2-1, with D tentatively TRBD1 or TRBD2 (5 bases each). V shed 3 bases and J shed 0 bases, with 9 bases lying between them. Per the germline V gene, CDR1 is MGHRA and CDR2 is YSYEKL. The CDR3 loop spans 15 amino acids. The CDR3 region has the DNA TGCGCCAGCAGCCACCTGGGGGACTCCTACAATGAGCAGTTCTTC. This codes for CASSHLGDSYNEQFF.

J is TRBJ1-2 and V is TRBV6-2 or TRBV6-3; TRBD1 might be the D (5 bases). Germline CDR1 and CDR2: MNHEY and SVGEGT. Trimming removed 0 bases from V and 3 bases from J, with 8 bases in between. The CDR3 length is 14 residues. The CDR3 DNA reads TGTGCCAGCAGTTACTCCGGCAGGGACTATGGCTACACCTTC. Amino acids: CASSYSGRDYGYTF.

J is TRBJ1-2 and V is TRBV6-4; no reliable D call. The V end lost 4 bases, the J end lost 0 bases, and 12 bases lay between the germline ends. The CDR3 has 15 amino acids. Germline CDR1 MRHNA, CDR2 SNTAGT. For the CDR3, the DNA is TGTGCCAGCAGTGTAAGGGCCGAAGCTAACTATGGCTACACCTTC. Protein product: CASSVRAEANYGYTF.

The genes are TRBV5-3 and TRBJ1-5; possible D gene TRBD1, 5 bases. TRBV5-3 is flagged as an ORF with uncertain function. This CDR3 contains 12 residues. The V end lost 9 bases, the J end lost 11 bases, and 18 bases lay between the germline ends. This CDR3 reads CATPSPGYSQHF. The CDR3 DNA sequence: TGTGCCACCCCTAGCCCAGGGTATTCCCAGCATTTT.

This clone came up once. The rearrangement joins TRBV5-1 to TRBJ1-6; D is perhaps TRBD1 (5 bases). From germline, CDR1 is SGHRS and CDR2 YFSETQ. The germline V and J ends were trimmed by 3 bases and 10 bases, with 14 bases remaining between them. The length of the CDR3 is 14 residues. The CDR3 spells CASSSGEGWSPLHF. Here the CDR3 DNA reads TGCGCCAGCAGCTCGGGGGAGGGGTGGTCACCCCTCCACTTT.

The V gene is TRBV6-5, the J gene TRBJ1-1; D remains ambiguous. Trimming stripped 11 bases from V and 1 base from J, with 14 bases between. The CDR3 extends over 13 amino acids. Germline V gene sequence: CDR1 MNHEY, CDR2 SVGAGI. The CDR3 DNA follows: TGTGCCCTCCTAAGGGAGGAGAACACTGAAGCTTTCTTT. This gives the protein CALLREENTEAFF.

CDR3 DNA: TGTGCCAGCAGCTTAGAACTGGAACTTCCTCGTAGGGATAATTCACCCCTCCACTTT. Its protein product is CASSLELELPRRDNSPLHF. The chain is built from TRBV11-3 and TRBJ1-6; D gene uncertain. CDR1 is SGHNT, CDR2 YENEEA, per germline. The CDR3 length is 19 residues. Between the trimmed V and J ends, which lost 0 bases and 5 bases, there was a span of 20 bases.

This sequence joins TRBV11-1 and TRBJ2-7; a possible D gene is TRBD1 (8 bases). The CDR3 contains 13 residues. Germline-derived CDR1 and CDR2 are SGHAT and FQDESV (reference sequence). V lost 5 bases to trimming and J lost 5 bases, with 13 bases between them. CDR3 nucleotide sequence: TGTGCCAGCAGCCAAACAGGGGGGGACGAGCAGTACTTC. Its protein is CASSQTGGDEQYF.

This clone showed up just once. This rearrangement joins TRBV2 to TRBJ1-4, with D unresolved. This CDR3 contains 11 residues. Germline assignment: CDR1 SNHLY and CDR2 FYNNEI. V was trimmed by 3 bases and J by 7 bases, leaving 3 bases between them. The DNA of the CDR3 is TGTGCCAGCAGTGAGGTTGAAAAACTGTTTTTT. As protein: CASSEVEKLFF.

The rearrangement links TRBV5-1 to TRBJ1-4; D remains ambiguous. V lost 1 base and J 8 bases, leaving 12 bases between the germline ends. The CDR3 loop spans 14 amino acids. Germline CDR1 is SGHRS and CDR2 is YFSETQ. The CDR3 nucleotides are TGCGCCAGCAGCTTGAAAGGGCTGAGAGAAAAACTGTTTTTT. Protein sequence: CASSLKGLREKLFF.

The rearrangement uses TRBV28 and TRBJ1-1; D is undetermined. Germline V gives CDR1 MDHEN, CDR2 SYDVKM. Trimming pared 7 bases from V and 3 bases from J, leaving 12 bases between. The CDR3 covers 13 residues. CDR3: CASTEAVDTEAFF. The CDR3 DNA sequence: TGTGCCAGCACCGAGGCCGTGGACACTGAAGCTTTCTTT.

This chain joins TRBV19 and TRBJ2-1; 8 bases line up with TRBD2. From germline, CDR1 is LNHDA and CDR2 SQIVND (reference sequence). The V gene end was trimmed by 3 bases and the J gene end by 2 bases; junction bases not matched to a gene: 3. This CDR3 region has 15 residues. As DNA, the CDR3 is TGTGCCAGTAGTATCGGCGGGGGGCCCTACAATGAGCAGTTCTTC. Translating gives CASSIGGGPYNEQFF.